This entry concerns a single T cell receptor beta chain. As yet, its antigen is unknown. The entry originates in a study of Graves' ophthalmopathy and Graves' hyperthyroidism. Looking at the study overall: Hyperthyroidism was considered stable when no ophthalmopathy appeared within 18 months of follow-up. The study's findings and limits: Classification of ophthalmopathy versus stable hyperthyroidism by a 13-signature model yielded around 88% sensitivity and 70% to 83% specificity.

The germline gives CDR1 SGHVS, CDR2 FQNEAQ. The length of the CDR3 is 15 residues. Trimming shortened V by 2 bases and J by 5 bases, and 16 bases separated the two germline ends. Amplification of TCR beta CDR3 regions used RNA transcripts. Following a first-round RT-PCR that used HTBI primers, a second-round multiplex PCR was carried out. In TCRdb, the multiplex PCR reads were re-called with MiXCR into one record per CDR3 protein. This table has around 1.1 million distinct CDR3 sequences, approximately 35% appearing once. The authors enrolled newly diagnosed hyperthyroidism patients aged 18 to 65 with under 2 months' duration. The diagnosis combined clinical symptoms, thyroxine, TRAb, thyroid ultrasound and orbital computed tomography scans.

Sample: peripheral blood or thyroid tissue (not recorded which). This chain joins TRBV7-8 and TRBJ2-7, with D perhaps matching TRBD1 (5 bases). The clonotype was recovered from an adult man with Graves' hyperthyroidism. CDR3 region: CASSLSAGFFDEQYF. CDR3 nucleotides: TGTGCCAGCAGCTTATCGGCAGGGTTTTTCGACGAGCAGTACTTC.